Following are 23 T cell receptor beta chains from one sample sequenced in a study of shared T cell receptors in the human thymus. The data were produced by immunoSEQ multiplex PCR, yet TCRdb's version contains in-frame clones alone and is incomplete. Of some 700,000 clones listed, over 75% are singletons. The sample was also reused in another study, on human thymus T cells.

Sequenced: thymocytes. Receptors were obtained from a girl under three years old with a congenital heart defect.

The chain combines TRBV6-1 with TRBJ1-4; possible D gene TRBD1, 5 bases. CDR1 MNHNS and CDR2 SASEGT come from the germline V gene. The CDR3 is made up of 17 amino acids. V lost 2 bases, J lost 4 bases, and 17 bases lay in between. The CDR3 DNA reads TGTGCCAGCAGTGAAAGGAGGGGTCTAATTCTTAATGAAAAACTGTTTTTT. This codes for CASSERRGLILNEKLFF.

CDR3 nucleotide sequence: TGTGCCAGCAGTTATGTACAGGGGAGCCTTAATGGCTACACCTTC. It codes for CASSYVQGSLNGYTF. The chain carries TRBV6-5 and TRBJ1-2; 7 nucleotides align to TRBD1. Germline loops: CDR1 MNHEY, CDR2 SVGAGI. Trimming cost V 3 bases and J 6 bases; bases outside gene matches: 10. The length of the CDR3 is 15 residues.

The chain uses TRBV5-1 and TRBJ2-7; D gene unclear. Trimming took off 4 bases at V and 0 bases at J, with 17 bases between the two ends. This CDR3 comprises 16 residues. In germline, CDR1 is SGHRS, CDR2 YFSETQ. CDR3 residues: CASSPLPLSSSYEQYF. The CDR3 DNA is TGCGCCAGCAGCCCTCTACCCCTTTCAAGCTCCTACGAGCAGTACTTC.

V gene TRBV10-3 combines with J gene TRBJ1-4; a possible D gene is TRBD1 (6 bases). The CDR3 loop spans 15 amino acids. V was pared by 2 bases and J by 3 bases, with 10 bases between. CDR1 and CDR2 (germline): ENHRY, SYGVKD. The CDR3 coding sequence is TGTGCCATCAGTGAGCACAGGGAGCCTAATGAAAAACTGTTTTTT. It encodes CAISEHREPNEKLFF.

The chain uses TRBV5-1 and TRBJ1-2; 8 nucleotides agree with TRBD1. Germline V gives CDR1 SGHRS, CDR2 YFSETQ. J gave up 5 bases and V 1 base, and 7 bases lay outside the gene matches. This CDR3 region has 15 residues. CDR3 protein: CASSLWARGLYGYTF. CDR3 coding DNA: TGCGCCAGCAGCTTGTGGGCCAGGGGGCTTTATGGCTACACCTTC.

The chain carries TRBV28 and TRBJ2-3; D not certain. Germline assignment: CDR1 MDHEN and CDR2 SYDVKM. The CDR3 runs 19 residues. V was trimmed by 2 bases and J by 1 base, leaving 22 bases between them. Here the CDR3 DNA reads TGTGCCAGCAGTTTAAGCCCCCCTCTAGAGGTTGCCGGCACAGATACGCAGTATTTT. Translated, it gives CASSLSPPLEVAGTDTQYF.

The V and J genes are TRBV2 and TRBJ1-2, with 8 bases aligning to TRBD1. The CDR3 is made up of 11 amino acids. The V segment lost 10 bases and the J segment 8 bases; nucleotides outside the gene matches: 6. Germline-derived CDR1 and CDR2 are SNHLY and FYNNEI. This CDR3 reads CATQGEGGYTF. CDR3 nucleotide sequence: TGTGCCACACAGGGGGAAGGGGGCTACACCTTC. Complete variable domain (other parts from reference TRBV2 and TRBJ1-2): EPEVTQTPSHQVTQMGQEVILRCVPISNHLYFYWYRQILGQKVEFLVSFYNNEISEKSEIFDDQFSVERPDGSNFTLKIRSTKLEDSAMYFCATQGEGGYTFGSGTRLTVV.

V is TRBV4-2 and J is TRBJ1-3; 8 bases line up with TRBD1. CDR1 is LGHNA, CDR2 YNFKEQ, per germline. CDR3 size: 15 residues. Trimming at V came to 2 bases and at J to 4 bases, leaving 4 bases not matched to a gene. CDR3 nucleotides: TGTGCCAGCAGCCAATCAGGGGGCTCGGGAAACACCATATATTTT. The encoded protein is CASSQSGGSGNTIYF.

The rearrangement joins TRBV4-1 to TRBJ2-3, with 8 bases matching TRBD1. The CDR3 extends over 20 amino acids. The germline V gene has CDR1 MGHRA and CDR2 YSYEKL. Trimming took 0 bases from V and 2 from J; bases not matched to a gene: 16. CDR3 amino acids: CASSQDEDRDKYPHTDTQYF. CDR3 bases: TGCGCCAGCAGCCAAGATGAGGACAGGGACAAGTATCCCCACACAGATACGCAGTATTTT.

V usage is TRBV6-1 and J usage is TRBJ1-1; possibly TRBD1 for D (6 bases). The CDR3 sequence is 13 residues long. V lost 6 bases, J lost 4 bases, and 12 bases lay in between. Germline loops: CDR1 MNHNS, CDR2 SASEGT. The CDR3 is CASRRGHGTEAFF. Here the CDR3 DNA reads TGTGCCAGCAGGCGGGGGCATGGCACTGAAGCTTTCTTT.

This clone was seen a handful of times. The CDR3 DNA is TGTGCCAGCAGCCAAGGCGGGAGCACAGATACGCAGTATTTT. This codes for CASSQGGSTDTQYF. The chain couples TRBV14 to TRBJ2-3; D is possibly TRBD2 (5 bases). This CDR3 comprises 14 residues. Germline assignment: CDR1 SGHDN and CDR2 FVKESK. Deletions cut 1 base from V and 0 bases from J, with 5 bases between.

The chain combines TRBV5-6 with TRBJ1-6; TRBD1 agrees at 7 bases. This CDR3 comprises 19 residues. J gave up 0 bases and V 5 bases, and 14 bases lay outside the gene matches. CDR1 is SGHDT and CDR2 is YYEEEE in the germline V gene. CDR3 sequence (DNA): TGTGCCAGCAGTCAAGACAGGGACGAGGCGTCCTCCTATAATTCACCCCTCCACTTT. Encoded protein: CASSQDRDEASSYNSPLHF. The full variable domain, rest sourced from reference TRBV5-6 and TRBJ1-6, is DAGVTQSPTHLIKTRGQQVTLRCSPKSGHDTVSWYQQALGQGPQFIFQYYEEEERQRGNFPDRFSGHQFPNYSSELNVNALLLGDSALYLCASSQDRDEASSYNSPLHFGNGTRLTVT.

The CDR3 bases are TGCAGCGCCATGCGGTTCGAGTCCCCGTTAGGAAATGAGCAGTTCTTC. This gives the protein CSAMRFESPLGNEQFF. This chain joins TRBV29-1 and TRBJ2-1; no clear D gene. The CDR3 contains 16 residues. Trimming removed 7 bases at V and 7 bases at J, with 26 bases between. Germline V CDR1 and CDR2: SQVTM, ANQGSEA.

This clone appeared once. V is TRBV20-1 and J is TRBJ2-5; D unclear. The CDR3 is made up of 11 amino acids. Germline V gives CDR1 DFQATT, CDR2 SNEGSKA (reference sequence). V lost 5 bases, J lost 5 bases, and 9 bases lay in between. The CDR3 coding sequence is TGCAGTGCTTCGTCCGGGGAGACCCAGTACTTC. Amino acid sequence: CSASSGETQYF.

This clone showed up just once. The genes are TRBV28 and TRBJ1-5; 9 positions match TRBD1. Germline loops: CDR1 MDHEN, CDR2 SYDVKM. The CDR3 runs 13 residues. V shed 8 bases and J 5 bases; nucleotides not matched to a gene: 4. The CDR3 nucleotides are TGTGCCAGCCGACAGGGGGGTCATCAGCCCCAGCATTTT. Its translation is CASRQGGHQPQHF.

Here the CDR3 reads CASSSYLGALNTEAFF. The CDR3 DNA follows: TGTGCCAGCAGCTCGTACCTAGGGGCCCTAAACACTGAAGCTTTCTTT. This chain links TRBV7-3 with TRBJ1-1, with a weak D call TRBD1 (5 bases). CDR1 is SGHTA and CDR2 is FQGTGA in the germline V gene. There are 16 residues in the CDR3. V was pared by 4 bases and J by 2 bases, with 17 bases between.

J is TRBJ1-2 and V is TRBV21-1; the table's D call of TRBD1 was not tested on the DNA. TRBV21-1 is a recognized pseudogene. This CDR3 spans 13 amino acids. As DNA, the CDR3 is TGTGCCAGCAGCCTCCGGGACAGGGGATCGGACACCTTC. Its protein is CASSLRDRGSDTF.

This clone appeared a single time. This chain uses TRBV4-3 with TRBJ1-1, with D unresolved. The germline gives CDR1 LGHNA, CDR2 YSLEER. The CDR3 loop spans 17 amino acids. V lost 0 bases and J 0 bases, leaving 14 bases between the germline ends. CDR3 DNA sequence: TGCGCCAGCAGCCAAGAATGGGCCAGGAGGATGAACACTGAAGCTTTCTTT. The encoded protein is CASSQEWARRMNTEAFF.

J is TRBJ1-6 and V is TRBV11-2, with 7 nucleotides matching TRBD1. V lost 3 bases to trimming and J lost 5 bases; unmatched junction nucleotides: 1. Germline V gives CDR1 SGHAT, CDR2 FQNNGV. CDR3 size: 14 residues. Written as DNA, the CDR3 is TGTGCCAGCAGCTTCAGGGGGAATAATTCACCCCTCCACTTT. It is translated as CASSFRGNNSPLHF.

The rearrangement uses TRBV14 and TRBJ2-7, with 7 nucleotides matching TRBD2. This CDR3 spans 17 amino acids. V was pared by 4 bases and J by 2 bases, with 14 bases of the junction left unmatched. Germline CDR1 SGHDN, CDR2 FVKESK. As DNA, the CDR3 is TGTGCCAGCAGCCCCCTCTCCGACATGGGGGGGACCTACGAGCAGTACTTC. Protein sequence: CASSPLSDMGGTYEQYF.

The chain is built from TRBV27 and TRBJ1-5, with unresolved D. V was trimmed by 2 bases and J by 9 bases, leaving 14 bases between them. Germline CDR1 and CDR2: MNHEY and SMNVEV (reference sequence). The length of the CDR3 is 14 residues. This CDR3 is CASSLTAGLGPQHF. DNA of the CDR3: TGTGCCAGCAGTTTAACGGCGGGGTTGGGGCCCCAGCATTTT.

CDR3 sequence (DNA): TGTGCCATCAGTTCAATACCACAGGGGGAAGACTACGAGCAGTACTTC. As protein: CAISSIPQGEDYEQYF. The genes are TRBV10-3 and TRBJ2-7, with 8 bases fitting TRBD1. The CDR3 length is 16 residues. With V trimmed by 5 bases and J by 3 bases, 12 bases remained unmatched. Germline CDR1 reads ENHRY; CDR2 reads SYGVKD.

This chain uses TRBV4-1 with TRBJ1-5; no reliable D call. The CDR3 is 16 residues long. Germline V gives CDR1 MGHRA, CDR2 YSYEKL. Trimming stripped 0 bases from V and 2 bases from J, with 11 bases between. The CDR3 is CASSQDDGEGNQPQHF. CDR3 DNA: TGCGCCAGCAGCCAAGATGACGGGGAAGGCAATCAGCCCCAGCATTTT.